The 9 T cell receptor beta chains below come from one sample, sequenced in a study of Graves' ophthalmopathy and Graves' hyperthyroidism. RNA transcripts served as template for amplifying TCR beta CDR3 sequences. HTBI primers were used in a first-round RT-PCR, which preceded a second-round multiplex PCR. TCRdb analysed the multiplex PCR reads with MiXCR anew, one entry per CDR3 protein. This repertoire shows over a million distinct CDR3 sequences, roughly two fifths found once; its top ten account for around 10%. Sequenced: peripheral blood or thyroid tissue (not recorded which). These receptors were obtained from an adult man with Graves' hyperthyroidism.

This clonotype was seen many times. The rearrangement joins TRBV12-3 or TRBV12-4 to TRBJ2-5; 9 bases are a match to TRBD1. The CDR3 runs 13 residues. The V and J ends lost 4 bases and 5 bases, in that order; junction bases with no gene match: 2. CDR3 amino acids: CASSYRGLETQYF. The DNA of the CDR3 is TGTGCCAGCAGTTACAGGGGGCTGGAGACCCAGTACTTC.

This clonotype was recorded many times. The gene calls are TRBV20-1 and TRBJ1-5; no firm D call. This CDR3 is built from 13 residues. Germline V gene data show CDR1 as DFQATT and CDR2 as SNEGSKA (reference sequence). The germline V and J ends were trimmed by 6 bases and 3 bases, with 12 bases remaining between them. CDR3 sequence (DNA): TGCAGTGCCGCCAGGCCCAACAATCAGCCCCAGCATTTT. Its translation: CSAARPNNQPQHF.

V and J are TRBV7-8 and TRBJ2-2; tentatively, D is TRBD1 (5 bases). The CDR3 extends over 16 amino acids. CDR1 and CDR2 (germline): SGHVS, FQNEAQ. V was shortened by 7 bases and J by 1 base, with 16 bases between the two germline ends. CDR3 residues: CASTDDGTGNTGELFF. The DNA for the CDR3 is TGTGCCAGCACCGACGACGGAACAGGGAACACCGGGGAGCTGTTTTTT.

V gene TRBV11-2 combines with J gene TRBJ2-2; 7 nucleotides agree with TRBD2. The CDR3 sequence is 13 residues long. The germline V gene has CDR1 SGHAT and CDR2 FQNNGV. The junction had 6 bases not matched to a gene; V was cut back by 6 bases and J by 8 bases. CDR3 region: CASRTREGGELFF. CDR3 DNA sequence: TGTGCCAGCAGAACAAGGGAGGGGGGGGAGCTGTTTTTT.

This clonotype was found many times. The rearrangement joins TRBV7-9 to TRBJ2-7, with D perhaps matching TRBD1 or TRBD2 (5 bases each). V lost 1 base to trimming and J lost 2 bases, with 15 bases between them. The length of the CDR3 is 16 residues. Germline lookup yields CDR1 SEHNR and CDR2 FQNEAQ (reference sequence). CDR3 nucleotide sequence: TGTGCCAGCAGCTTAGTCGTCGGGACGGGAACCTACGAGCAGTACTTC. Its translation: CASSLVVGTGTYEQYF.

This clonotype occurred many times. The chain is built from TRBV6-5 and TRBJ1-5; 8 bases fit TRBD1. This CDR3 comprises 16 residues. The V gene end was trimmed by 6 bases and the J gene end by 4 bases; junction bases not matched to a gene: 11. Germline V lookup: CDR1 MNHEY, CDR2 SVGAGI. CDR3 loop: CASRPSGTGANQPQHF. For the CDR3, the DNA is TGTGCCAGCAGGCCATCCGGGACAGGCGCAAATCAGCCCCAGCATTTT.

V is TRBV15 and J is TRBJ1-4; TRBD1 matches at 10 bases. Per germline, CDR1 LNHNV and CDR2 YYDKDF (reference sequence). J was trimmed by 5 bases and V by 6 bases; bases with no gene match: 6. The CDR3 has 15 residues. The CDR3 DNA reads TGTGCCACCAGGGGACGGGACAGGGGAAATGAAAAACTGTTTTTT. This translates into CATRGRDRGNEKLFF. Filled out from reference TRBV15 and TRBJ1-4, the complete variable domain reads DAMVIQNPRYQVTQFGKPVTLSCSQTLNHNVMYWYQQKSSQAPKLLFHYYDKDFNNEADTPDNFQSRRPNTSFCFLDIRSPGLGDTAMYLCATRGRDRGNEKLFFGSGTQLSVL.

This clonotype was recorded many times. The chain recombines TRBV14 with TRBJ2-5; TRBD2 agrees at 12 bases. The CDR3 runs 15 residues. Germline assignment: CDR1 SGHDN and CDR2 FVKESK. V shed 2 bases and J 7 bases; nucleotides not matched to a gene: 5. The CDR3 is CASSQSRTSGATQYF. Written as DNA, the CDR3 is TGTGCCAGCAGCCAAAGTAGGACTAGCGGGGCGACCCAGTACTTC.

This clonotype was seen many times. V and J are TRBV11-3 and TRBJ2-5, with TRBD2 matching over 8 bases. Germline V gives CDR1 SGHNT, CDR2 YENEEA. The CDR3 spans 16 residues. The ends lost 3 bases at V and 4 bases at J; junction bases unmatched: 10. The CDR3 sequence: CASSFYAGRGAETQYF. As DNA, the CDR3 is TGTGCCAGCAGCTTTTACGCCGGGAGGGGCGCAGAGACCCAGTACTTC.